This TCR beta chain was found in a study of monozygotic twins with inflammatory bowel disease. Study observations and caveats: Discordant twins showed the same repertoire similarity as concordant twins, possibly from limited power.

Nested PCRs (around 16 and 10 cycles, two total) were applied to TCRalpha and TCRbeta cDNA. Reprocessing the 5' RACE reads, TCRdb reports a single entry for every CDR3 protein and omits DNA. The sample includes hundreds of thousands of distinct CDR3 sequences. As for this clonotype: No antigen is known for it.

In germline, CDR1 is SGHTA, CDR2 FQGTGA. The CDR3 has 15 amino acids. Staff drew a roughly 2.5 ml blood sample from each donor. Whole-blood total RNA was extracted without T cell sorting. Sequencing was performed on blood. This sequence was found in a human donor with ulcerative colitis or Crohn's disease, or a healthy co-twin of an affected twin (not recorded which). V and J are TRBV7-3 and TRBJ2-1; TCRdb names TRBD1, which stays unverified in the absence of DNA. The CDR3 is CASSLGGPPVNVQFF.